This T cell receptor (beta chain) was identified in a study of T-cell memory formation after mild COVID-19. Study-wide results and limits: Still unconfirmed is whether the second-wave clones peaking on day 37 recognized SARS-CoV-2. Of the contracting clones, CD4+ ones lay mainly in CM and EM, and CD8+ ones in EMRA.

With regard to this clonotype: The target antigen is unknown.

Germline V gene lookup returns CDR1 MDHEN and CDR2 SYDVKM. The CDR3 runs 15 residues. Unmatched junction bases numbered 6, after V lost 3 bases and J lost 10 bases. TCR alpha and TCR beta cDNA libraries carrying sample barcodes and UMIs came from 5'RACE with constant-segment primers. TCRdb reprocessed the 5' RACE reads via MiXCR and lists one record per CDR3 protein. The sample lists roughly 600,000 distinct CDR3 sequences, over 15% seen once, with around 12% in the top ten. The chain couples TRBV28 to TRBJ1-6; 10 bases map to TRBD1. The TCR was taken from an adult woman who had mild COVID-19 (a few samples of this study predate the infection). Cell type and time point are not known. Sequences were obtained from PBMCs or a T cell subset sorted from them (not recorded which). The CDR3 nucleotides are TGTGCCAGCAGTTTTCGGGACAGGGGACGATCACCCCTCCACTTT. Encoded protein: CASSFRDRGRSPLHF.